The T cell receptor beta chain under discussion was sequenced for a study of human T cells and chemical hapten exposure. Overall study findings and caveats: Having alopecia, the donors may differ immunologically from healthy people. Relative to control repertoires, expanded TCRs gave rise to significantly more large CDR3 similarity clusters.

What the library attached to individual cDNA molecules were unique molecular identifiers. A single record per CDR3 protein comes from TCRdb applying MiXCR to the RACE reads. The table has around 110,000 distinct CDR3 sequences, 12% seen once. This clonotype has ten or more counts. Its antigen is currently unknown. The V gene lost 2 bases and the J gene lost 5 bases, with 15 bases spanning the gap. Germline V CDR1 and CDR2: SGHAT, FQNNGV. The CDR3 covers 15 residues. Sample time point: patch test 1, 2 weeks after DPC sensitization. Treatment here: therapeutic diphenylcyclopropenone sensitization with weekly scalp DPC. Ahead of applying each patch test, blood was sampled.

The sequence derives from a woman between 45 and 60 years old with alopecia areata. Some clones in this sample may be carry-over from other donors' samples. The chain recombines TRBV11-2 with TRBJ1-2; D is undetermined. Sample: whole blood, taken in connection with sensitization to the hapten diphenylcyclopropenone (DPC). The CDR3 DNA is TGTGCCAGCAGCTTAACCAACGGATTAGGTTATGGCTACACCTTC. Amino acid sequence: CASSLTNGLGYGYTF. The whole variable domain, remainder taken from reference TRBV11-2 and TRBJ1-2, is EAGVAQSPRYKIIEKRQSVAFWCNPISGHATLYWYQQILGQGPKLLIQFQNNGVVDDSQLPKDRFSAERLKGVDSTLKIQPAKLEDSAVYLCASSLTNGLGYGYTFGSGTRLTVV.